A selection of T cell receptor beta chains follows, all from one sample in a study of T cells in Graves' hyperthyroidism and ophthalmopathy. TCRdb reprocessed the multiplex PCR reads with MiXCR, giving one entry per CDR3 protein. Among a few hundred thousand distinct CDR3 sequences listed, about 43% were seen once. Sequencing used peripheral blood or thyroid tissue (not recorded which). The receptor source for this set is an adult woman with Graves' disease, either hyperthyroidism or ophthalmopathy (not recorded which). Both conserved end residues are part of each CDR3. D genes are given only for firm matches. Where a row states a size, it is once, few, many or the class of an expanded clone; other rows omit it.

V gene,D gene,clone size,J gene,CDR3 protein,CDR3 DNA
TRBV5-1,-,many,TRBJ2-2,CASSLAQGWTGELFF,TGCGCCAGCAGCTTGGCGCAGGGTTGGACCGGGGAGCTGTTTTTT
TRBV7-2,-,-,TRBJ1-2,CASSLPGLEGGYTF,TGTGCCAGCAGCTTACCCGGACTCGAGGGAGGCTACACCTTC
TRBV5-1,TRBD2,-,TRBJ2-2,CASSLYGGAGEPFF,TGCGCCAGCAGCTTGTACGGGGGGGCCGGGGAGCCGTTTTTT
TRBV12-3/TRBV12-4,TRBD1,-,TRBJ1-2,CASSSGQGVYGYTF,TGTGCCAGCAGTTCGGGACAGGGCGTCTATGGCTACACCTTC
TRBV4-1,TRBD2,many,TRBJ2-5,CASSQAGGVAGGSETQYF,TGCGCCAGCAGCCAAGCGGGGGGGGTAGCGGGAGGTTCAGAGACCCAGTACTTC
TRBV12-3/TRBV12-4,-,-,TRBJ1-1,CASSHRGSNTEAFF,TGTGCCAGCAGTCACAGAGGATCGAACACTGAAGCTTTCTTT
TRBV12-3/TRBV12-4,-,many,TRBJ1-3,CASSLSGGNTIYF,TGTGCCAGCAGTTTATCCGGGGGGAACACCATATATTTT
TRBV7-3,TRBD2,once,TRBJ2-7,CASNSPGGRAGEQYF,TGTGCCAGCAATTCCCCGGGGGGTCGGGCAGGCGAGCAGTACTTC
TRBV20-1,-,-,TRBJ1-5,CSVLAPSGISPQHF,TGCAGCGTGCTAGCGCCCTCGGGAATCAGCCCCCAGCATTTT
TRBV7-2,-,-,TRBJ1-5,CASSLMANQPQHF,TGTGCCAGCAGCTTAATGGCGAATCAGCCCCAGCATTTT
TRBV20-1,-,many,TRBJ1-6,CSAPTPGGGNHYSPLHF,TGCAGTGCCCCAACCCCCGGGGGCGGTAACCATTATTCACCCCTCCACTTT
TRBV30,TRBD1,many,TRBJ1-2,CAMEGGQGLRNYGYTF,TGTGCCATGGAGGGTGGACAGGGACTCCGGAACTATGGCTACACCTTC
TRBV9,-,-,TRBJ1-6,CASSAGTEWAPLHF,TGTGCCAGCAGCGCGGGGACTGAGTGGGCACCCCTCCACTTT
TRBV7-2,-,-,TRBJ1-3,CASSLSPGDTIYF,TGTGCCAGCAGCTTAAGTCCGGGGGACACCATATATTTT
TRBV5-4,TRBD2,-,TRBJ2-7,CAVSGRATEQYF,TGTGCCGTGAGCGGGAGGGCCACCGAGCAGTACTTC
TRBV7-9,-,once,TRBJ2-5,CASSFYICSASLLGAGTQETQYF,-
TRBV29-1,-,-,TRBJ2-7,CSVVYQGYEQYF,TGCAGCGTTGTTTACCAGGGGTACGAGCAGTACTTC
TRBV29-1,-,many,TRBJ2-7,CSVDGGYEQYF,TGCAGCGTTGACGGGGGCTACGAGCAGTACTTC
TRBV7-9,TRBD1,many,TRBJ2-7,CASSLGRGLSYEQYF,TGTGCCAGCAGCTTAGGCAGGGGGCTCTCCTACGAGCAGTACTTC
TRBV2,TRBD2,-,TRBJ2-7,CASSESPTSGRTEYF,TGTGCCAGCAGTGAAAGCCCGACTAGCGGGAGGACGGAGTACTTC
TRBV20-1,TRBD2,many,TRBJ2-7,CSARAPDGTSGRDEQYF,TGCAGTGCTAGAGCTCCGGATGGGACTAGCGGGAGGGACGAGCAGTACTTC
TRBV20-1,TRBD2,-,TRBJ2-3,CSASAGGGRIDTQYF,TGCAGTGCTAGTGCGGGGGGCGGGAGGATAGATACGCAGTATTTT
TRBV7-9,TRBD1,-,TRBJ1-1,CASSLAALRGAFF,TGTGCCAGCAGCTTAGCGGCCCTCAGGGGGGCTTTCTTT
TRBV10-3,-,few,TRBJ1-6,CAISAGRGTTNSPLHF,TGTGCCATCAGTGCTGGTCGAGGGACCACCAATTCACCCCTCCACTTT
TRBV2,TRBD1,-,TRBJ1-1,CARTGAMDEAFF,TGTGCCAGGACAGGGGCGATGGATGAAGCTTTCTTT
TRBV29-1,-,-,TRBJ1-2,CSVEAMGGRGYGYTF,TGCAGCGTTGAAGCCATGGGGGGAAGGGGCTATGGCTACACCTTC
TRBV15,-,-,TRBJ1-1,CATSVGGVGTEAFF,TGTGCCACCAGCGTAGGTGGGGTGGGGACTGAAGCTTTCTTT
TRBV7-9,-,many,TRBJ1-6,CASSLGGGDSPLHF,TGCGCCAGCAGCTTGGGAGGGGGTGATTCACCCCTCCACTTT
TRBV5-1,TRBD1,few,TRBJ1-4,CASRGGRINNEKLFF,TGCGCCAGCAGAGGGGGCAGGATAAATAATGAAAAACTGTTTTTT
TRBV20-1,-,few,TRBJ1-3,CSATDSSSGNTIYF,TGCAGTGCGACGGACAGCTCCTCTGGAAACACCATATATTTT
TRBV2,TRBD1,few,TRBJ2-3,CATRTGPVADTQYF,TGTGCCACACGGACAGGTCCGGTGGCAGATACGCAGTATTTT
TRBV28,-,-,TRBJ1-1,CASSLLGGADDTEAFF,TGTGCCAGCAGTTTATTAGGGGGGGCTGACGACACTGAAGCTTTCTTT
TRBV11-2,-,many,TRBJ2-7,CASNPGYEQYF,TGTGCCAGCAACCCAGGTTACGAGCAGTACTTC
TRBV29-1,TRBD2,many,TRBJ2-5,CSAPTSGTQETQYF,TGCAGCGCGCCGACTAGCGGGACCCAAGAGACCCAGTACTTC
TRBV7-2,TRBD2,many,TRBJ2-7,CASSPLFAGGLSYEQYF,TGTGCCAGCAGCCCCTTATTCGCGGGAGGCTTGTCCTACGAGCAGTACTTC
TRBV9,-,many,TRBJ1-4,CASSFGGGKDEKLFF,TGTGCCAGCAGCTTCGGTGGGGGAAAGGATGAAAAACTGTTTTTT
TRBV7-9,-,-,TRBJ2-5,CASSPRPEFQETQYF,TGTGCCAGCAGCCCACGCCCGGAGTTCCAAGAGACCCAGTACTTC
TRBV5-1,TRBD1,many,TRBJ1-6,CASSLAVLDRDSPLHF,TGCGCCAGCAGCTTGGCCGTATTGGACAGGGATTCACCCCTCCACTTT
TRBV6-2/TRBV6-3,TRBD2,-,TRBJ2-7,CASSFKREIHEQYF,TGTGCCAGCAGCTTCAAGCGGGAGATTCACGAGCAGTACTTC
TRBV20-1,-,once,TRBJ2-7,CSAGGQGGHEQYF,TGCAGTGCTGGAGGACAGGGAGGGCACGAGCAGTACTTC
TRBV9,-,few,TRBJ2-5,CASSVRTQYF,TGTGCCAGCAGCGTACGGACCCAGTACTTC
TRBV7-9,-,-,TRBJ2-7,CASSFYICSADSAVYEQYF,-
TRBV27,-,few,TRBJ1-6,CASTRGNYNSPLHF,TGTGCCAGCACCCGAGGGAACTATAATTCACCCCTCCACTTT
TRBV20-1,TRBD1,few,TRBJ1-1,CSAKGQGTPEAFF,TGCAGTGCCAAGGGACAGGGAACCCCTGAAGCTTTCTTT
TRBV4-2,-,-,TRBJ2-3,CASTRGVGLADTQYF,TGTGCCAGCACCCGCGGCGTGGGTTTGGCAGATACGCAGTATTTT
TRBV7-9,-,-,TRBJ1-1,CASRREGGTEAFF,TGTGCCAGCCGCCGGGAGGGGGGAACTGAAGCTTTCTTT
TRBV15,TRBD1,-,TRBJ1-2,CATSRAGRQGYGYTF,TGTGCCACCAGCAGAGCCGGGAGACAGGGTTACGGCTACACCTTC
TRBV20-1,TRBD1,-,TRBJ2-5,CSASSVDRAQETQYF,TGCAGTGCCAGCAGCGTTGACAGGGCCCAAGAGACCCAGTACTTC
TRBV29-1,TRBD2,-,TRBJ2-7,CSASSASGSYEQYF,TGCAGTGCTAGTTCTGCTAGCGGGTCCTACGAGCAGTACTTC
TRBV19,-,-,TRBJ1-5,CASSYRTAQWDQPQHF,TGTGCCAGTAGCTACAGGACAGCCCAATGGGATCAGCCCCAGCATTTT
TRBV7-9,-,-,TRBJ1-1,CASSSGGAGQNTEAFF,TGTGCCAGCAGCTCTGGTGGGGCAGGACAGAACACTGAAGCTTTCTTT